This is a list of T cell receptor beta chains from one sample in a study of technical replicates of blood from a few donors. Data came from immunoSEQ multiplex PCR; TCRdb stores just in-frame clones and leaves some out. This sample has around 100,000 clones, with more than 85% found just once. The source material was T cells isolated from PBMCs. Receptor source: a human donor in good health. The CDR3 runs from the conserved cysteine through the conserved F or W. D genes are given only for firm matches. Size values are once, few and many counts, or a class for expanded clones, and some rows have none.

size	V	J	D	CDR3	DNA
-	TRBV27	TRBJ1-5	-	CASSLSGVQPQHF	TGTGCCAGCAGTTTATCAGGAGTCCAGCCCCAGCATTTT
-	TRBV2	TRBJ2-7	TRBD1	CASSFQGERYEQYF	TGTGCCAGCAGCTTCCAGGGGGAGAGGTACGAGCAGTACTTC
-	TRBV6-5	TRBJ2-7	TRBD2	CASSSRTSGLYEQYF	TGTGCCAGCAGTTCTAGGACTAGCGGTCTCTACGAGCAGTACTTC
-	TRBV6-1	TRBJ2-1	TRBD1	CASTLGTVPYNEQFF	TGTGCCAGCACCCTAGGGACAGTGCCCTACAATGAGCAGTTCTTC
-	TRBV29-1	TRBJ2-1	-	CSVESSGRYFSYNEQFF	TGCAGCGTTGAGTCCTCCGGGAGATACTTCTCCTACAATGAGCAGTTCTTC
-	TRBV19	TRBJ1-2	-	CASNIGQGNYGYTF	TGTGCCAGCAATATCGGACAAGGGAACTATGGCTACACCTTC
-	TRBV7-2	TRBJ2-1	-	CASSLVPGDLYNEQFF	TGTGCCAGCAGCTTAGTCCCGGGTGATTTATACAATGAGCAGTTCTTC
-	TRBV5-5	TRBJ2-7	-	CASTTDSSYEQYF	TGTGCCAGCACCACGGACAGTTCCTACGAGCAGTACTTC
-	TRBV19	TRBJ1-1	-	CASTTARTEAFF	TGTGCCAGTACCACTGCACGCACTGAAGCTTTCTTT
-	TRBV27	TRBJ1-2	TRBD1	CASSLTGAIYGYTF	TGTGCCAGCAGTTTGACAGGGGCGATCTATGGCTACACCTTC
-	TRBV9	TRBJ2-3	TRBD2	CASSVGAGGADTQYF	TGTGCCAGCAGCGTAGGAGCGGGAGGTGCAGATACGCAGTATTTT
-	TRBV9	TRBJ1-3	-	CASSPGGGSTGNTIYF	TGTGCCAGCAGCCCCGGGGGGGGTAGCACGGGAAACACCATATATTTT
-	TRBV6-5	TRBJ2-7	TRBD2	CASISLAGASYEQYF	TGTGCCAGCATCAGCCTAGCGGGGGCCTCCTACGAGCAGTACTTC
-	TRBV5-1	TRBJ2-3	TRBD2	CASSYGGATDTQYF	TGCGCCAGCAGCTACGGGGGGGCCACAGATACGCAGTATTTT
-	TRBV19	TRBJ1-1	-	CASSIQNTEAFF	TGTGCCAGTAGTATACAGAACACTGAAGCTTTCTTT
-	TRBV7-3	TRBJ1-5	TRBD1	CASSTGQGSNQPQHF	TGTGCCAGCAGCACAGGACAGGGGAGTAATCAGCCCCAGCATTTT
-	TRBV6-1	TRBJ2-5	TRBD2	CASSGNAGGRVQETQYF	TGTGCCAGCAGTGGGAATGCGGGAGGAAGGGTTCAAGAGACCCAGTACTTC
-	TRBV9	TRBJ1-2	-	CASSVVQGGYTF	TGTGCCAGCAGCGTAGTGCAGGGTGGCTACACCTTC
once	TRBV5-4	TRBJ2-7	TRBD2	CASSQGLGAYEQYF	TGTGCCAGCAGCCAAGGACTAGGGGCGTACGAGCAGTACTTC
-	TRBV5-4	TRBJ1-1	TRBD1	CASSLQGQITEAFF	TGTGCCAGCAGCTTACAGGGGCAGATCACTGAAGCTTTCTTT
once	TRBV10-3	TRBJ2-5	-	CAISAGQQETQYF	TGTGCCATCAGTGCTGGACAGCAAGAGACCCAGTACTTC
-	TRBV11-2	TRBJ2-1	TRBD1	CASSLRDRGLYNEQFF	TGTGCCAGCAGCCTCCGGGACAGGGGCTTATACAATGAGCAGTTCTTC
once	TRBV2	TRBJ1-4	-	CASSEAGGLPGKLFF	TGTGCCAGCAGTGAAGCGGGGGGGTTGCCCGGAAAACTGTTTTTT
few	TRBV27	TRBJ1-5	TRBD1	CASRTGVSNQPQHF	TGTGCCAGCAGAACAGGGGTTAGCAATCAGCCCCAGCATTTT
-	TRBV5-1	TRBJ2-1	-	CASSLPPSSLPSNEQFF	TGCGCCAGCAGCCTACCCCCTAGCTCCCTACCTTCCAATGAGCAGTTCTTC
-	TRBV15	TRBJ1-4	TRBD1	CATSRDLRDRDYEKLFF	TGTGCCACCAGCAGAGATCTCAGGGACAGGGATTATGAAAAACTGTTTTTT
-	TRBV7-9	TRBJ2-1	TRBD2	CASSLVAGGPDNEQFF	TGTGCCAGCAGCTTGGTAGCGGGAGGGCCTGACAATGAGCAGTTCTTC
once	TRBV7-2	TRBJ1-5	-	CASSLGYGGNQPQHF	TGTGCCAGCAGCTTAGGATACGGGGGCAATCAGCCCCAGCATTTT
-	TRBV4-3	TRBJ2-1	TRBD1	CASSQEGQGRIDEQFF	TGCGCCAGCAGCCAAGAGGGACAGGGTAGAATCGATGAGCAGTTCTTC
-	TRBV6-1	TRBJ2-3	TRBD2	CASSETLAGGTNTQYF	TGTGCCAGCAGCGAAACACTAGCGGGAGGGACGAATACGCAGTATTTT
-	TRBV5-1	TRBJ2-7	TRBD1	CASSLEGQPYYEQYF	TGCGCCAGCAGCTTGGAGGGACAGCCTTACTACGAGCAGTACTTC
-	TRBV28	TRBJ1-1	-	CASSLRGANTEAFF	TGTGCCAGCAGTTTACGGGGGGCTAATACTGAAGCTTTCTTT
-	TRBV7-3	TRBJ2-3	-	CASSLKGSTDTQYF	TGTGCCAGCAGCTTAAAGGGGTCCACAGATACGCAGTATTTT
-	TRBV2	TRBJ2-7	TRBD2	CATHIGLAGGRQNEQYF	TGTGCCACCCACATTGGACTAGCGGGAGGCAGACAAAACGAGCAGTACTTC
-	TRBV15	TRBJ2-1	TRBD2	CATSRDPSGFPAYNEQFF	TGTGCCACCAGCAGAGATCCTAGCGGGTTCCCCGCCTACAATGAGCAGTTCTTC
-	TRBV7-2	TRBJ2-3	-	CASSLIGGASTDTQYF	TGTGCCAGCAGCTTAATCGGGGGAGCTAGCACAGATACGCAGTATTTT
-	TRBV29-1	TRBJ1-2	-	CSVIRENYGYTF	TGCAGCGTGATCAGGGAAAACTATGGCTACACCTTC
-	TRBV5-1	TRBJ1-1	-	CASSGSGDTEAFF	TGCGCCAGCAGCGGATCAGGGGACACTGAAGCTTTCTTT
-	TRBV5-1	TRBJ2-3	-	CASIPPDTQYF	TGCGCCAGCATTCCTCCAGATACGCAGTATTTT
-	TRBV5-1	TRBJ2-2	TRBD1	CASSPTGGLYTGELFF	TGCGCCAGCAGCCCTACAGGGGGCTTGTACACCGGGGAGCTGTTTTTT
-	TRBV6-5	TRBJ1-1	TRBD1	CASSYSAGGTTEAFF	TGTGCCAGCAGTTACTCGGCAGGGGGAACCACTGAAGCTTTCTTT
-	TRBV19	TRBJ2-1	-	CASSPLALSSYNEQFF	TGTGCCAGTAGTCCCCTAGCTCTGAGCTCCTACAATGAGCAGTTCTTC